These 7 T cell receptor beta chains originate from one sample sequenced in a study of cytomegalovirus exposure and HLA in healthy donors. Sequenced by immunoSEQ multiplex PCR; TCRdb stores in-frame clones only, minus some. Of 65,000 or so clones listed, 90% to 95% are singletons. Sequencing used PBMCs. These TCRs come from a man aged 18-30 years in good health and CMV-seropositive.

The gene calls are TRBV18 and TRBJ2-3; tentative D call: TRBD1 (5 bases). CDR1 is KGHSH, CDR2 LQKENI, per germline. V lost 3 bases to trimming and J lost 5 bases, with 12 bases between them. The CDR3 spans 14 residues. CDR3: CASSPPQGLDTQYF. The CDR3 coding sequence is TGTGCCAGCTCACCCCCCCAGGGATTAGATACGCAGTATTTT.

The chain has TRBV18 and TRBJ1-4, with 8 bases fitting TRBD1. With 6 bases clipped from V and 0 bases from J, the junction kept 15 bases outside the gene matches. CDR3 length equals 19 residues. Per the germline V gene, CDR1 is KGHSH and CDR2 is LQKENI. The CDR3 DNA is TGTGCCAGCTCCCGACAGATGCGGACAGGGCCTGCAACTAATGAAAAACTGTTTTTT. Residues: CASSRQMRTGPATNEKLFF.

V is TRBV4-1 and J is TRBJ1-1; TRBD1 might be the D (5 bases). The CDR3 loop spans 17 amino acids. Trimming removed 1 base at V and 0 bases at J, with 15 bases between. Per the germline V gene, CDR1 is MGHRA and CDR2 is YSYEKL. CDR3 in DNA: TGCGCCAGCAGCCAAGCACCCCAAGGGGCCATGAACACTGAAGCTTTCTTT. This gives the protein CASSQAPQGAMNTEAFF.

This clone occurred once. The V call is TRBV18, the J call TRBJ1-2; TRBD1 might be the D (6 bases). The CDR3 is 17 residues long. V lost 2 bases to trimming and J lost 0 bases, with 16 bases between them. The germline gives CDR1 KGHSH, CDR2 LQKENI. The CDR3 sequence: CASSPSEGQLANYGYTF. The CDR3 DNA reads TGTGCCAGCTCACCAAGCGAAGGACAGCTAGCTAACTATGGCTACACCTTC. The full variable domain, rest sourced from reference TRBV18 and TRBJ1-2, is NAGVMQNPRHLVRRRGQEARLRCSPMKGHSHVYWYRQLPEEGLKFMVYLQKENIIDESGMPKERFSAEFPKEGPSILRIQQVVRGDSAAYFCASSPSEGQLANYGYTFGSGTRLTVV.

This chain joins TRBV5-4 and TRBJ2-4, with D possibly TRBD2 on 6 matching bases. Germline V gene sequence: CDR1 SGHNT, CDR2 YYREEE (reference sequence). The CDR3 contains 18 residues. Trimming cost V 5 bases and J 4 bases, with 25 bases left between them. The CDR3 sequence is CASRTPPRGLIFKNIQYF. The CDR3 DNA reads TGTGCCAGCAGGACGCCACCGCGGGGACTGATCTTTAAAAACATTCAGTACTTC.

The V call is TRBV6-6, the J call TRBJ2-7; TRBD2 might be the D (5 bases). Germline loops: CDR1 MNHNY, CDR2 SVGAGI (reference sequence). The CDR3 covers 13 residues. V shed 4 bases and J shed 4 bases, with 11 bases lying between them. The DNA for the CDR3 is TGTGCCAGCAGTTTCGAGAGGACTTACGAGCAGTACTTC. Translated: CASSFERTYEQYF.

The rearrangement uses TRBV5-1 and TRBJ2-3; D gene uncertain. Germline CDR1 is SGHRS and CDR2 is YFSETQ. The V gene lost 4 bases and the J gene lost 4 bases, with 13 bases spanning the gap. The CDR3 sequence is 14 residues long. In DNA, the CDR3 is TGCGCCAGCAGCCCCTCCTCTTCGGCAGATACGCAGTATTTT. Amino acids: CASSPSSSADTQYF.